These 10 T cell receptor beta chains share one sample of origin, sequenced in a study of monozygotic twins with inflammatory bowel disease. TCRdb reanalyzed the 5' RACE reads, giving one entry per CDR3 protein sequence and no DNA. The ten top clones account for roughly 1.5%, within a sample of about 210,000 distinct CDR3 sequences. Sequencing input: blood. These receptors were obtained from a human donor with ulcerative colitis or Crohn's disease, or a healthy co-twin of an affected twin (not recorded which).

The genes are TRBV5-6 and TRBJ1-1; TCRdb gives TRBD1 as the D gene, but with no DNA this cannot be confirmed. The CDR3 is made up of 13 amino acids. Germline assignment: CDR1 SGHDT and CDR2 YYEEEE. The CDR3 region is CASSASRGTEAFF.

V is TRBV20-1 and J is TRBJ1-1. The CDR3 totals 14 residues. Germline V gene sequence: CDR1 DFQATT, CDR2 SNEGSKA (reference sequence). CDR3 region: CSASDGSLNTEAFF.

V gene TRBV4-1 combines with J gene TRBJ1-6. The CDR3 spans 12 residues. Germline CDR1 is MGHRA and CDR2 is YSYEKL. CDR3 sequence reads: CASSQDSSPLHF.

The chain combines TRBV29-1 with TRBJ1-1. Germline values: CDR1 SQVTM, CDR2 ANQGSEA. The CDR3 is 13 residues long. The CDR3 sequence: CSVQKGLNTEAFF.

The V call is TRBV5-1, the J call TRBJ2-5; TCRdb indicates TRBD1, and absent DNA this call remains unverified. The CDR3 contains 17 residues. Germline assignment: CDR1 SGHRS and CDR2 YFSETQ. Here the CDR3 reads CASSLAVAGSPQETQYF.

CDR3 sequence reads: CSVEGAEYNEQFF. The chain carries TRBV29-1 and TRBJ2-1. Germline CDR1 reads SQVTM; CDR2 reads ANQGSEA. The CDR3 spans 13 residues.

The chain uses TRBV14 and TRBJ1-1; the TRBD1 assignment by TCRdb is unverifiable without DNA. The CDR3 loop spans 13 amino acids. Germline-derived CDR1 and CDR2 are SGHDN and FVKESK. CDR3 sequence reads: CASSQGQYTEAFF.

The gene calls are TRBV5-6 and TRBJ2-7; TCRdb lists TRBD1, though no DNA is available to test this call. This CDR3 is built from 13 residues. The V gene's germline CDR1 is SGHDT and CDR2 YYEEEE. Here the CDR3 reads CASSERQGPTEYF.

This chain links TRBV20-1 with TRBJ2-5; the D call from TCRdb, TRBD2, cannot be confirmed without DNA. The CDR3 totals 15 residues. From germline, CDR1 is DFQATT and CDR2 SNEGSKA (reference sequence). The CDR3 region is CSASPGTSGKETQYF.

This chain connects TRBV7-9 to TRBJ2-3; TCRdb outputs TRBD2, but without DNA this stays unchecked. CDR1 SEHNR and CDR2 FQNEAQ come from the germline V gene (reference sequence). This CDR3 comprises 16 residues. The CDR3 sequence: CASSYAGGPSTDTQYF.